The 26 T cell receptor beta chains given below trace back to one sample, sequenced in a study of post-analysis software for immune sequencing data. cDNA libraries of TCR beta carried unique molecular identifiers. From the PCR reads, TCRdb called clonotypes with MiXCR, one entry per CDR3 protein. The sample gives around 770,000 distinct CDR3 sequences, about half of which show up once; 4.9% is in the top ten. Their target antigens are unknown. Study results and limitations: Included in a set of five TRBV segments more frequent in patients than controls were TRBV5-6, TRBV5-1 and TRBV20-1.

Sequencing used blood. The receptor source for this set is a girl aged 10 to 17 with multiple sclerosis.

The chain is built from TRBV29-1 and TRBJ2-4, with D perhaps TRBD2 (6 bases). Per germline, CDR1 SQVTM and CDR2 ANQGSEA. Trimming pared 3 bases from V and 10 bases from J, leaving 19 bases between. The CDR3 length is 14 residues. The chain's CDR3 is CSVEVRTTPSIQYF. CDR3 in DNA: TGCAGCGTTGAGGTCCGGACTACCCCCAGTATTCAGTACTTC.

The chain joins TRBV9 to TRBJ2-3; 7 nucleotides align to TRBD2. V gave up 0 bases and J gave up 2 bases; unmatched junction bases: 9. The CDR3 is 17 amino acids. CDR1 SGDLS and CDR2 YYNGEE come from the germline V gene. The CDR3 DNA is TGTGCCAGCAGCGTAGCTACGAGACTAGCCACCACAGATACGCAGTATTTT. It encodes CASSVATRLATTDTQYF.

The chain recombines TRBV19 with TRBJ2-1, with 7 bases fitting TRBD1. This CDR3 has 16 amino acids. V was clipped by 6 bases and J by 6 bases; unmatched bases: 14. Germline V gives CDR1 LNHDA, CDR2 SQIVND (reference sequence). This CDR3 is CASRGTVPRLFNEQFF. CDR3 DNA: TGTGCCAGTAGGGGGACAGTGCCCCGTTTGTTCAATGAGCAGTTCTTC. The full variable domain, with the rest looked up from reference TRBV19 and TRBJ2-1, is DGGITQSPKYLFRKEGQNVTLSCEQNLNHDAMYWYRQDPGQGLRLIYYSQIVNDFQKGDIAEGYSVSREKKESFPLTVTSAQKNPTAFYLCASRGTVPRLFNEQFFGPGTRLTVL.

The rearrangement joins TRBV7-9 to TRBJ2-1; the match to TRBD1 covers 9 bases. The V and J ends lost 1 base and 14 bases, in that order; junction bases with no gene match: 0. The CDR3 loop spans 11 amino acids. Germline assignment: CDR1 SEHNR and CDR2 FQNEAQ (reference sequence). The CDR3 is CASSLGDREFF. In DNA, the CDR3 is TGTGCCAGCAGCTTAGGGGACAGGGAGTTCTTC. Drawing the rest from reference TRBV7-9 and TRBJ2-1, the complete variable domain is DTGVSQNPRHKITKRGQNVTFRCDPISEHNRLYWYRQTLGQGPEFLTYFQNEAQLEKSRLLSDRFSAERPKGSFSTLEIQRTEQGDSAMYLCASSLGDREFFGPGTRLTVL.

Points on this clonotype: Because it lacks the conserved phenylalanine or tryptophan at the end, this CDR3 is likely a read error. This chain links TRBV29-1 with TRBJ2-3; TRBD1 might be the D (5 bases). V was clipped by 0 bases and J by 2 bases, with 12 bases between them. This CDR3 has 15 amino acids. Germline-derived CDR1 and CDR2 are SQVTM and ANQGSEA. The CDR3 region has the DNA TGCAGCGTTGAAGAGGCACAGGACCTCACAGATACGCAGTATTTG. Translation gives CSVEEAQDLTDTQYL.

The chain combines TRBV7-9 with TRBJ1-2, with D tentatively TRBD1 (6 bases). The CDR3 has 16 residues. The germline V and J ends were trimmed by 0 bases and 3 bases, with 14 bases remaining between them. Per the germline V gene, CDR1 is SEHNR and CDR2 is FQNEAQ (reference sequence). For the CDR3, the DNA is TGTGCCAGCAGCTTAGCACGGACAGAAGATGACTATGGCTACACCTTC. It is translated as CASSLARTEDDYGYTF.

The chain recombines TRBV14 with TRBJ2-1; possibly TRBD1 or TRBD2 for D (5 bases each). The V end lost 6 bases, the J end lost 1 base, and 7 bases lay between the germline ends. CDR3 length: 13 residues. Per germline, CDR1 SGHDN and CDR2 FVKESK. The CDR3 DNA sequence: TGTGCCAGCAGTTGGGGGTCCTACAATGAGCAGTTCTTC. It translates to CASSWGSYNEQFF.

This clonotype occurred once. The chain has TRBV24-1 and TRBJ1-3; TRBD1 aligns across 9 bases. CDR3 size: 21 residues. Germline CDR1 reads KGHDR; CDR2 reads SFDVKD. Unmatched junction bases numbered 22, after V lost 7 bases and J lost 1 base. CDR3 region: CATSHAKDPGQGRLSGNTIYF. In DNA, the CDR3 is TGTGCCACCAGCCACGCAAAAGATCCGGGACAGGGTCGCCTATCTGGAAACACCATATATTTT.

The chain combines TRBV5-1 with TRBJ2-5, with a possible D match to TRBD2 (5 bases). TRBJ2-7 explains the end of the DNA better; the J call may be wrong. Germline CDR1 reads SGHRS; CDR2 reads YFSETQ. The CDR3 has 13 residues. CDR3 sequence (DNA): TGCGCCAGCAGGGAGGAGAGAAGTTACGAGCAGTACTTC. Its translation is CASREERSYEQYF.

The rearrangement uses TRBV7-9 and TRBJ1-1; the D gene is possibly TRBD1 (5 bases). Germline loops: CDR1 SEHNR, CDR2 FQNEAQ (reference sequence). Trimming took off 7 bases at V and 7 bases at J, with 19 bases between the two ends. CDR3 size: 14 residues. The CDR3 nucleotides are TGTGCCAGCACCGAAACCAGGGATGTGGATGAAGCTTTCTTT. Its translation is CASTETRDVDEAFF. Drawing the rest from reference TRBV7-9 and TRBJ1-1, the complete variable domain is DTGVSQNPRHKITKRGQNVTFRCDPISEHNRLYWYRQTLGQGPEFLTYFQNEAQLEKSRLLSDRFSAERPKGSFSTLEIQRTEQGDSAMYLCASTETRDVDEAFFGQGTRLTVV.

This clonotype was observed once. One end of the junction varies from germline; a read error may be responsible. The rearrangement links TRBV20-1 to TRBJ2-4, with D perhaps TRBD2 (5 bases). The J call may not be correct, given that the DNA end is closer to TRBJ2-7. This CDR3 is 15 amino acids long. Germline V gene data show CDR1 as DFQATT and CDR2 as SNEGSKA (reference sequence). The CDR3: CSARDGRAPSYEQYF. The CDR3 bases are TGCAGTGCCAGAGATGGGCGGGCCCCTTCCTACGAGCAGTACTTC.

The chain combines TRBV20-1 with TRBJ2-1; D not resolved. V lost 3 bases, J lost 0 bases, and 12 bases lay in between. The CDR3 extends over 15 amino acids. CDR1 is DFQATT and CDR2 is SNEGSKA in the germline V gene (reference sequence). For the CDR3, the DNA is TGCAGTGCTAGGGTCTCCTTTAGCTCCTACAATGAGCAGTTCTTC. Translating it yields CSARVSFSSYNEQFF.

The chain has TRBV4-2 and TRBJ1-1; D remains ambiguous. CDR1 is LGHNA and CDR2 is YNFKEQ in the germline V gene. CDR3 length: 16 amino acids. Trimming took 4 bases from V and 1 from J, leaving 16 bases between them. CDR3 in DNA: TGTGCCAGCAGCCCAGAGTACCGGCTGCGGAACACTGAAGCTTTCTTT. Its protein product is CASSPEYRLRNTEAFF.

V and J are TRBV7-9 and TRBJ2-5, with 7 nucleotides matching TRBD2. Per germline, CDR1 SEHNR and CDR2 FQNEAQ (reference sequence). V lost 5 bases, J lost 4 bases, and 10 bases stayed unmatched. CDR3 length equals 15 residues. CDR3 coding DNA: TGTGCCAGCAGCCCTAGCGGAAAAGGATTAGAGACCCAGTACTTC. Amino acid sequence: CASSPSGKGLETQYF.

This clonotype was counted only a few times. The V gene is TRBV7-9, the J gene TRBJ1-5; 10 bases fit TRBD1. The CDR3 length is 17 residues. V lost 4 bases and J lost 2; bases outside the gene matches: 8. Per the germline V gene, CDR1 is SEHNR and CDR2 is FQNEAQ (reference sequence). This CDR3 is CASSSGGTGVGNQPQHF. Written as DNA, the CDR3 is TGTGCCAGCAGCTCCGGGGGGACAGGGGTCGGCAATCAGCCCCAGCATTTT. The full variable domain, its missing parts supplied by reference TRBV7-9 and TRBJ1-5, is DTGVSQNPRHKITKRGQNVTFRCDPISEHNRLYWYRQTLGQGPEFLTYFQNEAQLEKSRLLSDRFSAERPKGSFSTLEIQRTEQGDSAMYLCASSSGGTGVGNQPQHFGDGTRLSIL.

This clonotype was seen more than once but under ten times. This sequence joins TRBV4-2 and TRBJ1-2, with D maybe TRBD1 (5 bases). Germline V lookup: CDR1 LGHNA, CDR2 YNFKEQ. This CDR3 spans 12 amino acids. Between the trimmed V and J ends, which lost 8 bases and 6 bases, there was a span of 13 bases. This CDR3 is CASGGSGDGYTF. The DNA of the CDR3 is TGTGCCAGCGGGGGATCCGGGGATGGCTACACCTTC.

The chain combines TRBV5-1 with TRBJ2-7; D ambiguous. The CDR3 totals 14 residues. The germline gives CDR1 SGHRS, CDR2 YFSETQ. V lost 5 bases, J lost 6 bases, and 18 bases lay in between. The CDR3 DNA is TGCGCCAGCAGGGCCGGTCATGTGGTGGGCGAGCAGTACTTC. This gives the protein CASRAGHVVGEQYF.

This clonotype was found a few times. The chain carries TRBV29-1 and TRBJ1-2; tentatively, D is TRBD1 (5 bases). V was pared by 8 bases and J by 4 bases, with 11 bases between. Germline CDR1 reads SQVTM; CDR2 reads ANQGSEA. The CDR3 covers 11 residues. The CDR3 nucleotides are TGCAGCTTCGAGGGGATCTATGGCTACACCTTC. Translating it yields CSFEGIYGYTF.

J is TRBJ2-5 and V is TRBV20-1; a possible D gene is TRBD1 (5 bases). The CDR3 has 14 amino acids. V dropped 3 bases and J dropped 4 bases, with 15 bases sitting between them. The germline V gene has CDR1 DFQATT and CDR2 SNEGSKA (reference sequence). The CDR3 bases are TGCAGTGCTAGCGGAACAGGATTCGCAGAGACCCAGTACTTC. Amino acids: CSASGTGFAETQYF.

This clonotype showed up just a few times. The chain links TRBV25-1 to TRBJ1-2, with 9 bases fitting TRBD1. This CDR3 is built from 15 residues. Germline V CDR1 and CDR2: MGHDK, SYGVNS. V trimming: 5 bases; J trimming: 3 bases; junction bases outside the gene matches: 7. The CDR3 protein is CASSLMTGGDYGYTF. CDR3 in DNA: TGTGCCAGCAGTTTAATGACAGGGGGAGACTATGGCTACACCTTC.

In DNA form, the CDR3 reads TGTGCCAGCAGCTCTTTGACTAGCGGGAATTACAATGAGCAGTTCTTC. This translates into CASSSLTSGNYNEQFF. This sequence joins TRBV7-2 and TRBJ2-1; 11 nucleotides line up with TRBD2. There are 16 residues in the CDR3. CDR1 and CDR2 from the germline V gene are SGHTA and FQGNSA. Trimming removed 4 bases from V and 4 bases from J; junction bases left unmatched: 6.

V usage is TRBV3-1 and J usage is TRBJ2-5, with 7 positions matching TRBD2. The end of the DNA fits TRBJ2-7 better, so the J call may be wrong. The CDR3 has 16 amino acids. CDR1 LGHDT and CDR2 YNNKEL come from the germline V gene (reference sequence). The CDR3 reads CASSRPVGGSLNEQYF. The CDR3 DNA follows: TGTGCCAGCAGCCGTCCTGTGGGCGGGAGTTTAAACGAGCAGTACTTC.

This clonotype was observed a few times. The rearrangement uses TRBV5-6 and TRBJ2-7; D unresolved. The germline gives CDR1 SGHDT, CDR2 YYEEEE. V was cut by 1 base and J by 2 bases, with 10 bases left in between. The length of the CDR3 is 14 residues. The DNA of the CDR3 is TGTGCCAGCAGCTTGCAGAATCTGGCCTACGAGCAGTACTTC. Protein sequence: CASSLQNLAYEQYF. Filled out from reference TRBV5-6 and TRBJ2-7, the complete variable domain reads DAGVTQSPTHLIKTRGQQVTLRCSPKSGHDTVSWYQQALGQGPQFIFQYYEEEERQRGNFPDRFSGHQFPNYSSELNVNALLLGDSALYLCASSLQNLAYEQYFGPGTRLTVT.

In this sample, this clonotype turned up a few times. This sequence joins TRBV24-1 and TRBJ2-3; no clear D. V lost 5 bases to trimming and J lost 2 bases, with 10 bases between them. The V gene's germline CDR1 is KGHDR and CDR2 SFDVKD. The CDR3 contains 14 residues. CDR3 nucleotides: TGTGCCACCAGTGCTTACACCAACACAGATACGCAGTATTTT. This sequence encodes CATSAYTNTDTQYF.

This clonotype was found a few times. The rearrangement links TRBV7-2 to TRBJ2-7; 7 bases align to TRBD1. Germline lookup yields CDR1 SGHTA and CDR2 FQGNSA. J gave up 1 base and V 2 bases, and 8 bases lay outside the gene matches. The CDR3 length is 16 residues. This CDR3 is CASSLLPGGRSYEQYF. As DNA, the CDR3 is TGTGCCAGCAGCTTACTCCCAGGGGGTAGATCCTACGAGCAGTACTTC.

The rearrangement uses TRBV7-3 and TRBJ1-2, with no clear D. There are 13 residues in the CDR3. The V gene's germline CDR1 is SGHTA and CDR2 FQGTGA. V was pared by 8 bases and J by 0 bases, with 10 bases between. The CDR3 sequence: CASGVGPNYGYTF. DNA of the CDR3: TGTGCCAGCGGGGTAGGGCCTAACTATGGCTACACCTTC.